Following are 13 T cell receptor beta chains from one sample sequenced in a study of T cells expressing NK-cell markers. No DNA is given; TCRdb re-called the 5' RACE reads and lists each CDR3 protein once. This sample's table has about 170,000 distinct CDR3 sequences. The sequenced material came from blood T cells: a sorted CD56 or NKG2C T cell subset, CD4+ or CD8+ T cells, or bulk PBMC T cells (not recorded which). The origin of the receptors is a man aged 18-70 years in good health.

The rearrangement links TRBV29-1 to TRBJ1-1; TCRdb proposes TRBD1, but this gene call is untestable without DNA. CDR1 and CDR2 (germline): SQVTM, ANQGSEA. The CDR3 covers 13 residues. The CDR3: CSVLFQGWTEAFF.

The chain employs TRBV19 and TRBJ2-5; the TRBD2 assignment by TCRdb is unverifiable without DNA. Germline values: CDR1 LNHDA, CDR2 SQIVND (reference sequence). The CDR3 loop spans 15 amino acids. CDR3 loop: CATMAEGGAVETQYF. The whole variable domain, filled in from reference TRBV19 and TRBJ2-5, reads DGGITQSPKYLFRKEGQNVTLSCEQNLNHDAMYWYRQDPGQGLRLIYYSQIVNDFQKGDIAEGYSVSREKKESFPLTVTSAQKNPTAFYLCATMAEGGAVETQYFGPGTRLLVL.

The chain recombines TRBV7-6 with TRBJ2-5; TCRdb names TRBD2, which stays unverified in the absence of DNA. Germline lookup yields CDR1 SGHVS and CDR2 FNYEAQ. The length of the CDR3 is 18 residues. The CDR3 protein is CASSHRASGGYKRETQYF.

The V and J genes are TRBV5-1 and TRBJ1-5; TCRdb gives TRBD1 as the D gene, but with no DNA this cannot be confirmed. The CDR3 is 15 amino acids. The germline gives CDR1 SGHRS, CDR2 YFSETQ. The CDR3 here is CASSLGPDGGQPQHF. The entire variable domain, with the rest obtained from reference TRBV5-1 and TRBJ1-5, is as follows: KAGVTQTPRYLIKTRGQQVTLSCSPISGHRSVSWYQQTPGQGLQFLFEYFSETQRNKGNFPGRFSGRQFSNSRSEMNVSTLELGDSALYLCASSLGPDGGQPQHFGDGTRLSIL.

The gene calls are TRBV3-1 and TRBJ2-1. The CDR3 is made up of 13 amino acids. Germline values: CDR1 LGHDT, CDR2 YNNKEL (reference sequence). CDR3: CASSPERFDEQFF.

The chain has TRBV13 and TRBJ2-7; TCRdb designates TRBD2, a call that cannot be tested without DNA. This CDR3 is 14 amino acids long. Germline values: CDR1 PRHDT, CDR2 FYEKMQ (reference sequence). The CDR3 region is CASSLGLRGGEQYF.

The CDR3: CSARGAGAGELFF. The genes are TRBV20-1 and TRBJ2-2. CDR1 and CDR2 from the germline V gene are DFQATT and SNEGSKA (reference sequence). The CDR3 covers 13 residues.

The genes are TRBV28 and TRBJ1-4; TCRdb reports TRBD1, a call that lacks DNA to check it against. The CDR3 runs 14 residues. In germline, CDR1 is MDHEN, CDR2 SYDVKM. CDR3 sequence: CASSFDRENEKLFF.

V is TRBV5-4 and J is TRBJ2-5. CDR1 is SGHNT, CDR2 YYREEE, per germline (reference sequence). This CDR3 contains 14 residues. The CDR3 is CASSLSGDQETQYF.

The rearrangement uses TRBV12-3 or TRBV12-4 and TRBJ1-2; TCRdb indicates TRBD1, and absent DNA this call remains unverified. This CDR3 has 13 amino acids. The CDR3 here is CASSKTGFNGYTF.

The chain combines TRBV2 with TRBJ2-7; TCRdb selects TRBD1, and the lack of DNA leaves this call unchecked. From germline, CDR1 is SNHLY and CDR2 FYNNEI. CDR3 length equals 16 residues. CDR3 protein: CASSEAVSRGLNEQYF.

The chain uses TRBV12-3 or TRBV12-4 and TRBJ2-1. This CDR3 region has 11 residues. CDR3: CASSLSEPRFF.

The rearrangement joins TRBV21-1 to TRBJ1-5; the TRBD1 assignment by TCRdb is unverifiable without DNA. TRBV21-1 constitutes a pseudogene. CDR3 length: 15 residues. CDR3 loop: CASSVKRGRDQPQHF.